This is a list of T cell receptor beta chains from one sample in a study of T cell responses to AZD1222 COVID-19 vaccine. The protocol was immunoSEQ multiplex PCR, while the TCRdb copy is restricted to in-frame clones and leaves out a portion. This sample has approximately 160,000 clones, with more than 85% found just once. Material: peripheral blood, obtained on day 0 of AZD1222 vaccination. These receptors were collected from an adult in good health. Both conserved end residues are part of each CDR3. A D gene is named only where the DNA matches it firmly. Size is stated for part of the rows, as once, few or many counts, or as a class when the clone is expanded.

>TRBD2|.|19|TRBJ2-1|TRBV7-2
CASSLAGGLAGSEYNEQFF
TGTGCCAGCAGCTTAGCAGGTGGCCTAGCGGGATCAGAGTACAATGAGCAGTTCTTC
>TRBD2|.|12|TRBJ2-1|TRBV19
CASTAGGREQFF
TGTGCCAGTACCGCGGGGGGAAGGGAGCAGTTCTTC
>.|.|15|TRBJ1-6|TRBV7-8
CASSPGLGLNSPLHF
TGTGCCAGCAGCCCGGGACTTGGGTTGAATTCACCCCTCCACTTT
>.|.|14|TRBJ1-4|TRBV2
CASNGGTGNEKLFF
TGTGCCAGCAATGGTGGGACGGGAAATGAAAAACTGTTTTTT
>TRBD2|.|16|TRBJ2-7|TRBV4-1
CASSQESGAPSYEQYF
TGCGCCAGCAGCCAAGAAAGCGGGGCTCCCTCCTACGAGCAGTACTTC
>TRBD1|.|14|TRBJ1-4|TRBV25-1
CASRQGANGEKLFF
TGTGCCAGCAGGCAGGGGGCCAACGGTGAAAAACTGTTTTTT
>.|.|15|TRBJ1-2|TRBV2
CASSEGGYGPYGYTF
TGTGCCAGCAGTGAAGGTGGGTACGGACCATATGGCTACACCTTC
>TRBD1|once|14|TRBJ2-1|TRBV5-4
CASSLVRGRNEQFF
TGTGCCAGCAGCTTGGTTAGGGGGCGTAATGAGCAGTTCTTC
>TRBD1|once|15|TRBJ1-5|TRBV19
CASSLREGASQPQHF
TGTGCCAGTAGTCTCCGTGAGGGGGCGTCACAGCCCCAGCATTTT
>TRBD2|.|18|TRBJ2-7|TRBV9
CASSVGPSTSALSYEQYF
TGTGCCAGCAGCGTAGGGCCCTCCACTAGCGCTCTTTCCTACGAGCAGTACTTC
>.|.|12|TRBJ2-2|TRBV7-8
CASLTNTGELFF
TGTGCCAGCTTGACGAACACCGGGGAGCTGTTTTTT
>TRBD2|.|14|TRBJ2-1|TRBV7-6
CASAPSGRALEQFF
TGTGCCAGCGCTCCCAGCGGGAGGGCCCTTGAGCAGTTCTTC
>TRBD1|.|15|TRBJ1-4|TRBV7-9
CASSARQGADEKLFF
TGTGCCAGCAGCGCCCGACAGGGGGCGGATGAAAAACTGTTTTTT
>TRBD1|.|14|TRBJ1-6|TRBV4-1
CASSLDRANSPLHF
TGCGCCAGCAGCCTGGACAGGGCAAATTCACCCCTCCACTTT
>.|once|16|TRBJ2-7|TRBV3-1/TRBV3-2
CASSQKQQRTSYEQYF
TGTGCCAGCAGCCAAAAACAACAGAGAACCTCCTACGAGCAGTACTTC
>.|.|13|TRBJ2-2|TRBV7-2
CASSLARAGELFF
TGTGCCAGCAGCTTAGCGAGGGCTGGGGAGCTGTTTTTT
>.|.|15|TRBJ2-6|TRBV7-2
CASSMGAPGANVLTF
TGTGCCAGCAGCATGGGGGCCCCTGGGGCCAACGTCCTGACTTTC
>.|.|15|TRBJ2-1|TRBV14
CASSRQRVPYNEQFF
TGTGCCAGCAGCCGGCAACGGGTCCCCTACAATGAGCAGTTCTTC
>TRBD1|.|17|TRBJ1-2|TRBV9
CASSVGRDRGGFYGYTF
TGTGCCAGCAGCGTAGGGCGGGACAGGGGAGGTTTCTATGGCTACACCTTC
>TRBD1|.|14|TRBJ1-2|TRBV4-3
CASSHRDRGLGYTF
TGCGCCAGCAGCCACCGGGACAGGGGGCTGGGCTACACCTTC
>.|once|16|TRBJ2-7|TRBV15
CATSRPGQVGSYEQYF
TGTGCCACCAGCAGACCGGGACAAGTGGGCTCCTACGAGCAGTACTTC
>.|.|15|TRBJ1-4|TRBV9
CASSSGGATNEKLFF
TGTGCCAGCAGCTCGGGAGGTGCAACTAATGAAAAACTGTTTTTT
>.|once|14|TRBJ2-1|TRBV6-5
CASSAIPRGREQFF
TGTGCCAGCAGCGCAATCCCAAGGGGACGTGAGCAGTTCTTC
>.|.|16|TRBJ1-6|TRBV30
CAWSSPGSSYNSPLHF
TGTGCCTGGAGTTCTCCGGGGTCCTCCTATAATTCACCCCTCCACTTT
>.|.|13|TRBJ1-1|TRBV28
CASTLGAGTEAFF
TGTGCCAGCACCCTGGGGGCAGGGACTGAAGCTTTCTTT
>.|once|14|TRBJ1-2|TRBV28
CASTSLEGVYGYTF
TGTGCCAGCACTTCCCTGGAGGGTGTCTATGGCTACACCTTC
>.|.|14|TRBJ1-6|TRBV7-2
CASRPMGFGSPLHF
TGTGCCAGCAGGCCAATGGGATTTGGTTCACCCCTCCACTTT
>.|.|12|TRBJ1-2|TRBV25-1
CASSEIVGVLTF
TGTGCCAGCAGTGAAATTGTAGGGGTTCTCACCTTC
>TRBD1|.|15|TRBJ1-5|TRBV7-2
CASSLDGRGDQPQHF
TGTGCCAGCAGCTTAGATGGCAGGGGGGATCAGCCCCAGCATTTT
>.|.|14|TRBJ2-7|TRBV10-3
CAISESGHWDEQYF
TGTGCCATCAGTGAGTCTGGTCACTGGGACGAGCAGTACTTC
>.|once|14|TRBJ1-3|TRBV7-9
CASSLSGLGNTIYF
TGTGCCAGCAGCTTATCGGGGTTAGGAAACACCATATATTTT
>TRBD1|.|16|TRBJ2-2|TRBV24-1
CATSDSGQGRTGELFF
TGTGCCACCAGTGATAGCGGACAGGGTAGGACCGGGGAGCTGTTTTTT
>.|once|15|TRBJ1-5|TRBV7-2
CASNFRGGSNQPQHF
TGTGCCAGCAACTTCCGAGGCGGAAGCAATCAGCCCCAGCATTTT
>.|.|17|TRBJ1-1|TRBV5-5
CASSLARVPDMNTEAFF
TGTGCCAGCAGCTTGGCCAGGGTTCCAGACATGAACACTGAAGCTTTCTTT
>TRBD1|.|15|TRBJ1-4|TRBV30
CAWSGLQGAFVELFF
TGTGCCTGGAGTGGACTGCAGGGGGCTTTTGTGGAACTGTTTTTT
>.|once|14|TRBJ1-1|TRBV3-1/TRBV3-2
CASSQGGEPGEAFF
TGTGCCAGCAGCCAAGGGGGGGAACCAGGTGAAGCTTTCTTT
>TRBD2|.|18|TRBJ2-1|TRBV5-8
CASSNSGRAGSIYNEQFF
TGTGCCAGCAGTAATAGCGGGAGGGCTGGGTCAATTTACAATGAGCAGTTCTTC
>.|.|15|TRBJ2-1|TRBV3-1/TRBV3-2
CASSQVVAAYNEQFF
TGTGCCAGCAGCCAAGTTGTAGCGGCTTACAATGAGCAGTTCTTC
>.|.|14|TRBJ2-7|TRBV3-1/TRBV3-2
CASSPRETAYEQYF
TGTGCCAGCAGCCCACGGGAAACCGCCTACGAGCAGTACTTC
>.|.|14|TRBJ2-7|TRBV28
CASSGSYNSYEQYF
TGTGCCAGCAGTGGGTCCTACAACTCCTACGAGCAGTACTTC
>.|once|12|TRBJ2-5|TRBV2
CASSEGGETQYF
TGTGCCAGCAGTGAAGGTGGGGAGACCCAGTACTTC
>.|.|13|TRBJ2-7|TRBV30
CAWSRGHVYEQYF
TGTGCCTGGAGTAGGGGACACGTCTACGAGCAGTACTTC
>.|.|14|TRBJ1-1|TRBV6-5
CASSYSRGATEAFF
TGTGCCAGCAGTTACTCTCGGGGCGCCACTGAAGCTTTCTTT
>.|.|13|TRBJ1-6|TRBV5-1
CASSLFEDSPLHF
TGCGCCAGCAGCTTGTTTGAGGATTCACCCCTCCACTTT
>.|.|14|TRBJ1-6|TRBV28
CASSFGLVTSPLHF
TGTGCCAGCAGTTTTGGTTTGGTTACTTCACCCCTCCACTTT
>TRBD2|.|14|TRBJ2-7|TRBV18
CASSRLAGAYEQYF
TGTGCCAGCTCTCGACTAGCGGGAGCCTACGAGCAGTACTTC
>.|.|16|TRBJ2-2|TRBV7-3
CASSPRGTGATGELFF
TGTGCCAGCAGCCCGAGAGGGACGGGAGCCACCGGGGAGCTGTTTTTT
>.|.|15|TRBJ1-4|TRBV24-1
CATSDSGTGNEKLFF
TGTGCCACCAGTGACAGTGGGACGGGTAATGAAAAACTGTTTTTT
>.|few|14|TRBJ2-3|TRBV6-5
CASSPGYFGDTQYF
TGTGCCAGCTCGCCCGGGTATTTTGGAGATACGCAGTATTTT
>.|.|11|TRBJ2-7|TRBV27
CASSWGYEQYF
TGTGCCAGCAGTTGGGGCTACGAGCAGTACTTC
>.|.|14|TRBJ2-3|TRBV9
CASSVLGSTDTQYF
TGTGCCAGCAGCGTACTCGGGAGCACAGATACGCAGTATTTT
>TRBD2|.|14|TRBJ2-7|TRBV6-2/TRBV6-3
CASSGLAESLEQYF
TGTGCCAGCAGCGGACTAGCGGAGTCCTTGGAGCAGTACTTC
>TRBD1|.|16|TRBJ2-6|TRBV29-1
CSVRTGGRAGANVLTF
TGCAGCGTCCGGACAGGGGGTAGAGCTGGGGCCAACGTCCTGACTTTC